Following are 7 T cell receptor beta chains from one sample sequenced in a study of cytomegalovirus exposure and HLA in healthy donors. 13 Jbeta primers and 60 Vbeta primers were used for the PCR. Here immunoSEQ multiplex PCR was the method, and the copy in TCRdb shows in-frame clones only, minus some. There are under 200,000 clones in the sample; approximately 85% occur only once, and around 0.97% lies in the top ten. Sample: PBMCs. These receptor sequences come from a girl aged 2-10 years in good health and CMV-seropositive.

The V gene is TRBV6-4, the J gene TRBJ2-1, with 8 positions matching TRBD2. The CDR3 is 16 residues long. Looked up from germline, CDR1 is MRHNA and CDR2 is SNTAGT. The V gene end was trimmed by 3 bases and the J gene end by 4 bases; junction bases not matched to a gene: 8. The CDR3 sequence is CASSEGAGGDYNEQFF. CDR3 nucleotide sequence: TGTGCCAGCAGTGAAGGGGCGGGAGGCGATTACAATGAGCAGTTCTTC.

V gene TRBV6-5 combines with J gene TRBJ1-2, with 8 positions matching TRBD1. Germline values: CDR1 MNHEY, CDR2 SVGAGI. J gave up 8 bases and V 6 bases, and 2 bases lay outside the gene matches. The CDR3 loop spans 11 amino acids. CDR3 sequence: CASSTGGGYTF. The CDR3 DNA follows: TGTGCCAGCAGCACAGGGGGGGGCTACACCTTC.

The chain recombines TRBV5-1 with TRBJ1-4; D is possibly TRBD1 (5 bases). The CDR3 consists of 14 residues. With 1 base removed from V and 6 bases from J, the gap between germline ends came to 10 bases. Germline V gene lookup returns CDR1 SGHRS and CDR2 YFSETQ. The DNA for the CDR3 is TGCGCCAGCAGCTTGAGGCCAGGGTATGAAAAACTGTTTTTT. It translates to CASSLRPGYEKLFF.

The rearrangement links TRBV5-1 to TRBJ2-3, with 7 bases lining up with TRBD2. Looked up from germline, CDR1 is SGHRS and CDR2 is YFSETQ. CDR3 length equals 16 residues. Unmatched junction bases numbered 10, after V lost 2 bases and J lost 4 bases. This chain's CDR3 is CASSFVAGVGADTQYF. The CDR3, as DNA: TGCGCCAGCAGCTTCGTTGCGGGAGTAGGGGCAGATACGCAGTATTTT.

This chain connects TRBV19 to TRBJ1-2; no firm D call. Germline V gene lookup returns CDR1 LNHDA and CDR2 SQIVND (reference sequence). V lost 7 bases and J 6 bases, leaving 15 bases between the germline ends. The CDR3 runs 13 residues. The CDR3 nucleotides are TGTGCCAGTAACCTGGGAGGAACTGATGGCTACACCTTC. It is translated as CASNLGGTDGYTF.

The genes are TRBV2 and TRBJ2-7; maybe TRBD1 (6 bases). The CDR3 spans 14 residues. The germline CDR1 and CDR2 sequences are SNHLY and FYNNEI. Trimming shortened V by 3 bases and J by 2 bases, and 11 bases separated the two germline ends. The CDR3 spells CASSDPAGAYEQYF. CDR3 DNA sequence: TGTGCCAGCAGTGACCCGGCAGGGGCCTACGAGCAGTACTTC.

The rearrangement uses TRBV5-1 and TRBJ2-7; D possibly corresponds to TRBD2 (6 bases). V was clipped by 0 bases and J by 0 bases, with 28 bases between them. The germline V gene has CDR1 SGHRS and CDR2 YFSETQ. This CDR3 region has 21 residues. CDR3 loop: CASSLGRPRSGLGFNSYEQYF. CDR3 coding DNA: TGCGCCAGCAGCTTGGGCCGTCCTCGGAGCGGGCTAGGGTTTAACTCCTACGAGCAGTACTTC. The variable domain in full, completed from reference TRBV5-1 and TRBJ2-7, reads KAGVTQTPRYLIKTRGQQVTLSCSPISGHRSVSWYQQTPGQGLQFLFEYFSETQRNKGNFPGRFSGRQFSNSRSEMNVSTLELGDSALYLCASSLGRPRSGLGFNSYEQYFGPGTRLTVT.